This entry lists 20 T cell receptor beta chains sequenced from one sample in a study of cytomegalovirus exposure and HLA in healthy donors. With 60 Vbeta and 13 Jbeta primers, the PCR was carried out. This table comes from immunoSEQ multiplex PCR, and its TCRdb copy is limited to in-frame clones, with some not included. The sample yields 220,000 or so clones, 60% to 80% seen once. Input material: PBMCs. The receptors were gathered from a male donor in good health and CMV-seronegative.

The CDR3 nucleotides are TGTGCCAGCAGCGTTCGAGACTTTGACACAGATACGCAGTATTTT. Its translation is CASSVRDFDTDTQYF. The chain links TRBV9 to TRBJ2-3; unclear D gene. CDR3 size: 15 residues. Deletions cut 2 bases from V and 2 bases from J, with 12 bases between. Germline values: CDR1 SGDLS, CDR2 YYNGEE.

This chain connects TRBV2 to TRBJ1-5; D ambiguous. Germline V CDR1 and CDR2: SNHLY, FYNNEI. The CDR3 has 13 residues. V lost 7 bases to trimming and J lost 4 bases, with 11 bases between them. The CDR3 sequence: CASIRTPNQPQHF. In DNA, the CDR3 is TGTGCCAGCATCAGAACGCCGAATCAGCCCCAGCATTTT.

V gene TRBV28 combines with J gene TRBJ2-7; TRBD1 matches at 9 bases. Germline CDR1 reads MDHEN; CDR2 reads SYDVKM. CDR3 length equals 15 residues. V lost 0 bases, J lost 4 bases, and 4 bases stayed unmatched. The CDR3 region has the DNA TGTGCCAGCAGTTTATGTAGGACAGGGGTATACGAGCAGTACTTC. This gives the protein CASSLCRTGVYEQYF.

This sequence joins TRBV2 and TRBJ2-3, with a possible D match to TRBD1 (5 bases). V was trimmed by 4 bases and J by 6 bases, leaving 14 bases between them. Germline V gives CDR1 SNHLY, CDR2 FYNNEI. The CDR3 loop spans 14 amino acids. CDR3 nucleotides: TGTGCCAGCAGTGGGTACCAGGGTGCGGATACGCAGTATTTT. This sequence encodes CASSGYQGADTQYF.

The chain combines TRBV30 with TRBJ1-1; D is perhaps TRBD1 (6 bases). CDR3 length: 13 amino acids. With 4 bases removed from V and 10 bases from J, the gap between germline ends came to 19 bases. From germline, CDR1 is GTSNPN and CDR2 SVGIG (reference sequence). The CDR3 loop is CAWNSGGTQSAFF. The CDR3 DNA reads TGTGCCTGGAATTCTGGGGGCACCCAATCAGCTTTCTTT.

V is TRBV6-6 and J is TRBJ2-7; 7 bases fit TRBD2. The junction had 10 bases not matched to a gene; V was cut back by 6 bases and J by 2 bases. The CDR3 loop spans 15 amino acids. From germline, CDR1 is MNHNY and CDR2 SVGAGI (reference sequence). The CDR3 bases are TGTGCCAGCAGGCAACTCAAGGGGAGGGCCTACGAGCAGTACTTC. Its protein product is CASRQLKGRAYEQYF.

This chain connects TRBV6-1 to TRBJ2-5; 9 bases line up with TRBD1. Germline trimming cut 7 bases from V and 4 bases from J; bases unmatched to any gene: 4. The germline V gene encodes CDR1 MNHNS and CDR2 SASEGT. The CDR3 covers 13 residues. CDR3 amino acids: CASKKQGAETQYF. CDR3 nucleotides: TGTGCCAGCAAGAAACAGGGGGCAGAGACCCAGTACTTC.

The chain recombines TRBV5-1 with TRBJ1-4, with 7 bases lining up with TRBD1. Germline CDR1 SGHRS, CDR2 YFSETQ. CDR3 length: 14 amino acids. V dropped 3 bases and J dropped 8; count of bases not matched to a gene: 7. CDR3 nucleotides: TGCGCCAGCAGCTACAGGGGCCGACACGAAAAACTGTTTTTT. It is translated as CASSYRGRHEKLFF.

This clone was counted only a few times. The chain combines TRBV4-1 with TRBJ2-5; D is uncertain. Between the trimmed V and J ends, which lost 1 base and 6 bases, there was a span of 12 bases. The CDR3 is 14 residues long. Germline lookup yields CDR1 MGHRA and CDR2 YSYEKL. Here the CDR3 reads CASSQGLRGQTQYF. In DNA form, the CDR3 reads TGCGCCAGCAGCCAAGGTTTACGTGGGCAGACCCAGTACTTC.

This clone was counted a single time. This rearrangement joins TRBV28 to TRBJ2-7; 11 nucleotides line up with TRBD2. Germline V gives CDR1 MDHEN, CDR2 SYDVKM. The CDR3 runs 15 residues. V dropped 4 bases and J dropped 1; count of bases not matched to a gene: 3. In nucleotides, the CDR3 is TGTGCCAGCAGTTCGACTAGCGGGACGTCCTACGAGCAGTACTTC. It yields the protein CASSSTSGTSYEQYF.

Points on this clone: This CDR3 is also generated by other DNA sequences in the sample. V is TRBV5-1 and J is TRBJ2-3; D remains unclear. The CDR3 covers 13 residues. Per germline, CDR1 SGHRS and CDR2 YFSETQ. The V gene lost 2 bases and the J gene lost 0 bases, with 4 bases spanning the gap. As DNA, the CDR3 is TGCGCCAGCAGCTTCCCTAGCACAGATACGCAGTATTTT. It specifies CASSFPSTDTQYF.

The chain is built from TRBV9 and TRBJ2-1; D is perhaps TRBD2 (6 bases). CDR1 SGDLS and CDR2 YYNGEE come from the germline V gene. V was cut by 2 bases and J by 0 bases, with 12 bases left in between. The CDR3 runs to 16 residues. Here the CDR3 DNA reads TGTGCCAGCAGCGTCGGGGGAGATGTCTCCTACAATGAGCAGTTCTTC. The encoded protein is CASSVGGDVSYNEQFF.

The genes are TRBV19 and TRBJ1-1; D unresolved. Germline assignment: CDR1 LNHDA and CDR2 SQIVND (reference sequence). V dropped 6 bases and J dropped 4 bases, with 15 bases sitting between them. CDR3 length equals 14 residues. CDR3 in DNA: TGTGCCAGTAGATACGGACTCTTGAGCACTGAAGCTTTCTTT. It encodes CASRYGLLSTEAFF.

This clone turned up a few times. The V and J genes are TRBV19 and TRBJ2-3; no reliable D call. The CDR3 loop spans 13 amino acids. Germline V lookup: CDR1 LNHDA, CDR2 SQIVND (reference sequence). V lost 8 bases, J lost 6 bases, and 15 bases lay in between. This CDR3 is CASAPSLRDTQYF. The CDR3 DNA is TGTGCCAGTGCCCCATCCCTCCGGGATACGCAGTATTTT.

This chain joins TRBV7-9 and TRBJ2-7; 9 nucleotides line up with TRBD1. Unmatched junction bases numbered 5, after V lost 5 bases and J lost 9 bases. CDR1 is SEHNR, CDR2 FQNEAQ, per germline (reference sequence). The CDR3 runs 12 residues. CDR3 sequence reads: CASSPRDRAQYF. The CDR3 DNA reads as TGTGCCAGCAGCCCCCGGGACAGGGCGCAGTACTTC.

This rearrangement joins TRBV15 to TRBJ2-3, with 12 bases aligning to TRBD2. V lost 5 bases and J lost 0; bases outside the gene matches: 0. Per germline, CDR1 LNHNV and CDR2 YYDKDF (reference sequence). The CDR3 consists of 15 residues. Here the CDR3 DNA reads TGTGCCACCAGCGGGACTAGCGGGAGCACAGATACGCAGTATTTT. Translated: CATSGTSGSTDTQYF. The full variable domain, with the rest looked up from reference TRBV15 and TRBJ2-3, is DAMVIQNPRYQVTQFGKPVTLSCSQTLNHNVMYWYQQKSSQAPKLLFHYYDKDFNNEADTPDNFQSRRPNTSFCFLDIRSPGLGDTAMYLCATSGTSGSTDTQYFGPGTRLTVL.

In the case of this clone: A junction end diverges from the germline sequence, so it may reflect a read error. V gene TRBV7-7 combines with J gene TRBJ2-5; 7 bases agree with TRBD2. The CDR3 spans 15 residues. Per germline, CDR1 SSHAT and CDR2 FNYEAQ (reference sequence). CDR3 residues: CASSFLGGSQETQYF. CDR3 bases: TGTGCTAGCAGCTTTCTGGGGGGGTCCCAAGAGACCCAGTACTTC.

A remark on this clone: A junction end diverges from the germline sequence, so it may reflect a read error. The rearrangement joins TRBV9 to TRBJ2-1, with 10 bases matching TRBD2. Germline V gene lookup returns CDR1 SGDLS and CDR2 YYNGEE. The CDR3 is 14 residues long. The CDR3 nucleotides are TGTGCCAGCACTGAGCGGGAGGGCTACAGTGAGCAGTTCTTC. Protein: CASTEREGYSEQFF.

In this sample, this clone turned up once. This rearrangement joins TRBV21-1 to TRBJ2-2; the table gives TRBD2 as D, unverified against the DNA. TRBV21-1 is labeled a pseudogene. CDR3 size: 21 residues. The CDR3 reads CASITLGRGPKGETNTGELFF. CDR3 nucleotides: TGTGCCAGCATTACTTTGGGGAGGGGCCCCAAGGGGGAGACGAACACCGGGGAGCTGTTTTTT.

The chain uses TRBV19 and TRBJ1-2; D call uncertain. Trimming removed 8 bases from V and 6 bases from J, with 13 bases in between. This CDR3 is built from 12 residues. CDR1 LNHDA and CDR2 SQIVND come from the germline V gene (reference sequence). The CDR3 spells CASASRLDGYTF. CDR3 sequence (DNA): TGTGCCAGTGCTAGCAGACTCGATGGCTACACCTTC.